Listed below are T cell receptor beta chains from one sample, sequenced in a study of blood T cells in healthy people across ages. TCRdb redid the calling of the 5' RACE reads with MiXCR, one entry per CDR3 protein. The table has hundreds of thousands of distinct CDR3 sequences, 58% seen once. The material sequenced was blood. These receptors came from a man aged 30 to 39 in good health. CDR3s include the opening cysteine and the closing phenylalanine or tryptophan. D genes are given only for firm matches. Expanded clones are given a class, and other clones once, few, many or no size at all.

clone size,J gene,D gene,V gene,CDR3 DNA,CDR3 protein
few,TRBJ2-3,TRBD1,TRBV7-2,TGTGCCAGCGGAATGACAGGGGGCCTGAGAGATACGCAGTATTTT,CASGMTGGLRDTQYF
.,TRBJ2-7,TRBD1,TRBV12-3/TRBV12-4,TGTGCCAGCAGTCGGACCGACAGGGCCTACGAGCAGTACTTC,CASSRTDRAYEQYF
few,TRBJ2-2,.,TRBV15,TGTGCCACCAGCGCGGGTTCCGTCGGGGAGCTGTTTTTT,CATSAGSVGELFF
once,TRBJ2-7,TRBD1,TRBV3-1,TGTGCCAGCAGCCAACGCGGGACAGGGAATTCCTACGAGCAGTACTTC,CASSQRGTGNSYEQYF
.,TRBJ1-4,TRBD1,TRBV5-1,TGCGCCAGCAGCTTGGGACAGGGCCTGGAAAAACTGTTTTTT,CASSLGQGLEKLFF
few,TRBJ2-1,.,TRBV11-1,TGTGCCAGCAGCTTACCCCCAACGGGGGAGCAGTTCTTC,CASSLPPTGEQFF
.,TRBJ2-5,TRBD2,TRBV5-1,TGCGCCAGCAGCCAGCGGGGGGGAGGATATGAGACCCAGTACTTC,CASSQRGGGYETQYF
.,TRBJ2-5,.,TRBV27,TGTGCCAGCAGTTTAGCCCTAATATCGGAGCAGTACTTC,CASSLALISEQYF
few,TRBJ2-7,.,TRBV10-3,TGTGCCATCAGCCCACAGGGTTACGAGCAGTACTTC,CAISPQGYEQYF
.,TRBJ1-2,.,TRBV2,TGTGCCAGCAGTGTCTATAGGGACTATGGTTACACCTTC,CASSVYRDYGYTF
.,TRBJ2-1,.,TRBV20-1,TGCAGTGCTAGAGGGGATGTGCGGCACAATGAGCAGTTCTTC,CSARGDVRHNEQFF
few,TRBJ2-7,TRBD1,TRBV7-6,TGTGCCAGCAGCCTTACCGGGACAGGTCCCTACGAGCAGTACTTC,CASSLTGTGPYEQYF